This T cell receptor beta chain came from a study of blood T cell repertoires in COVID-19. This clone was found a few times. Germline V gene lookup returns CDR1 MDHEN and CDR2 SYDVKM. V lost 6 bases, J lost 5 bases, and 12 bases stayed unmatched. The length of the CDR3 is 15 residues. Recruits, aged about 18 to 95 years, lived in 20 to 30 US areas. Researchers sorted participants into cohorts using their self-reported clinical history. Measured with immunoSEQ multiplex PCR; TCRdb has only the in-frame clones, and not every one. The table has 280,000 or so clones, about 90% seen once. Sequenced sample: PBMCs or T cells enriched from blood (not recorded which). This receptor was taken from a woman between 50 and 59 years old who had been exposed to COVID-19. The chain couples TRBV28 to TRBJ2-5, with TRBD2 identical over 7 bases. This CDR3 reads CASRSRDYVSETQYF. The CDR3 nucleotides read TGTGCCAGCAGGTCCCGGGACTACGTTTCTGAGACCCAGTACTTC. The full variable domain, its missing parts supplied by reference TRBV28 and TRBJ2-5, is DVKVTQSSRYLVKRTGEKVFLECVQDMDHENMFWYRQDPGLGLRLIYFSYDVKMKEKGDIPEGYSVSREKKERFSLILESASTNQTSMYLCASRSRDYVSETQYFGPGTRLLVL.